Below, one T cell receptor beta chain is given with its context. The antigen remains unidentified. This sample was included in a study of T cell responses to AZD1222 COVID-19 vaccine. Study overall: Researchers grouped second doses given at about 4 or about 12 weeks into one pool. Points from the study as a whole: Of the AZD1222 recipients, only 6 or 7 were seropositive at baseline. The donor group comprised mostly white British people and more females; the analysis possibly underestimated clonal diversity.

Germline V CDR1 and CDR2: SQVTM, ANQGSEA. The CDR3 runs 13 residues. Trimming shortened V by 6 bases and J by 7 bases, and 13 bases separated the two germline ends. The data were produced by immunoSEQ multiplex PCR, yet TCRdb's version contains in-frame clones alone and is incomplete. This sample has around 180,000 clones, with almost 95% found just once. The material was peripheral blood, obtained on day 0 of AZD1222 vaccination. This TCR derives from an adult in good health. This rearrangement joins TRBV29-1 to TRBJ1-6; TRBD1 is a possible D gene (5 bases). CDR3 DNA: TGCAGCGTCGCAGACAGTAAAAATTCACCCCTCCACTTT. Its protein product is CSVADSKNSPLHF.